These 6 T cell receptor beta chains share one sample of origin, sequenced in a study of blood T cell repertoires in COVID-19. Profiled with immunoSEQ multiplex PCR; TCRdb holds only in-frame clones, not every one. The table includes 200,000 to 250,000 clones, 85% to 90% detected once. Sequenced material: PBMCs or T cells enriched from blood (not recorded which). These receptors originate from a woman between 50 and 59 years old who had recovered from COVID-19.

This rearrangement joins TRBV9 to TRBJ1-5, with D unclear. The V and J ends lost 0 bases and 3 bases respectively, with 10 bases between them. Per germline, CDR1 SGDLS and CDR2 YYNGEE. The CDR3 contains 15 residues. Here the CDR3 DNA reads TGTGCCAGCAGCGTAGCTGGAGGTTACAATCAGCCCCAGCATTTT. Translation gives CASSVAGGYNQPQHF.

The gene calls are TRBV10-3 and TRBJ2-1, with 9 bases aligning to TRBD2. The germline V gene encodes CDR1 ENHRY and CDR2 SYGVKD. The CDR3 loop spans 17 amino acids. The V segment lost 2 bases and the J segment 6 bases; nucleotides outside the gene matches: 11. The CDR3 region is CAISEPPLAGSTNEQFF. CDR3 bases: TGTGCCATCAGTGAGCCCCCCCTAGCGGGGAGCACCAATGAGCAGTTCTTC.

V is TRBV19 and J is TRBJ1-2; TRBD1 is a possible D gene (5 bases). CDR3 size: 13 residues. Germline CDR1 is LNHDA and CDR2 is SQIVND (reference sequence). V was clipped by 7 bases and J by 6 bases, with 15 bases between them. The CDR3 here is CASILRGGNGYTF. The CDR3 region has the DNA TGTGCCAGTATTCTACGGGGGGGGAATGGCTACACCTTC. The full variable domain, rest sourced from reference TRBV19 and TRBJ1-2, is DGGITQSPKYLFRKEGQNVTLSCEQNLNHDAMYWYRQDPGQGLRLIYYSQIVNDFQKGDIAEGYSVSREKKESFPLTVTSAQKNPTAFYLCASILRGGNGYTFGSGTRLTVV.

The V and J genes are TRBV30 and TRBJ2-5; no clear D. V lost 2 bases, J lost 0 bases, and 7 bases lay in between. Germline values: CDR1 GTSNPN, CDR2 SVGIG (reference sequence). The CDR3 totals 13 residues. This CDR3 reads CAWSMENQETQYF. CDR3 in DNA: TGTGCCTGGAGTATGGAGAACCAAGAGACCCAGTACTTC. Based on the CDR3 plus reference TRBV30 and TRBJ2-5, the full variable domain is SQTIHQWPATLVQPVGSPLSLECTVEGTSNPNLYWYRQAAGRGLQLLFYSVGIGQISSEVPQNLSASRPQDRQFILSSKKLLLSDSGFYLCAWSMENQETQYFGPGTRLLVL.

The gene calls are TRBV5-4 and TRBJ2-1, with TRBD2 as a possible D gene (6 bases). Trimming pared 0 bases from V and 9 bases from J, leaving 22 bases between. The CDR3 totals 17 residues. Germline V lookup: CDR1 SGHNT, CDR2 YYREEE (reference sequence). CDR3 nucleotide sequence: TGTGCCAGCAGCTTGGAGTCCGAGCGGGTTAGAGGTAGTGAGCAGTTCTTC. Translated: CASSLESERVRGSEQFF.

This chain uses TRBV6-5 with TRBJ1-2; 8 bases are shared with TRBD1. V shed 8 bases, J shed 4 bases, and the junction held 6 bases outside the gene matches. The length of the CDR3 is 13 residues. Looked up from germline, CDR1 is MNHEY and CDR2 is SVGAGI. CDR3 nucleotide sequence: TGTGCCAGCGTTGGGACAGGCGTCTATGGCTACACCTTC. It is translated as CASVGTGVYGYTF.